What follows are 32 T cell receptor beta chains derived from one specimen sequenced in a study of CD8 T cells in ankylosing spondylitis. Study results and limitations: Ankylosing spondylitis blood appeared to be characterized by a TCR beta motif of eight highly homologous variants.

TCRdb redid the calling of the 5' RACE reads with MiXCR, one entry per CDR3 protein. The sample has about 480,000 distinct CDR3 sequences; over 15% are singletons. Their antigens are not known. Input material: blood, either unsorted or a sorted T cell fraction (not recorded which). These receptors were collected from a male donor with ankylosing spondylitis.

This chain connects TRBV6-4 to TRBJ2-1, with 10 bases aligning to TRBD1. V shed 10 bases, J shed 8 bases, and the junction held 17 bases outside the gene matches. Germline V CDR1 and CDR2: MRHNA, SNTAGT. The CDR3 has 16 residues. The CDR3 coding sequence is TGTGCCACCAAATGTACCGGGACAGGGGAAGTATATGAGCAGTTCTTC. Translated: CATKCTGTGEVYEQFF.

V and J are TRBV12-3 or TRBV12-4 and TRBJ2-7; no firm D call. The CDR3 extends over 14 amino acids. Trimming cost V 1 base and J 5 bases, with 12 bases left between them. The CDR3 DNA follows: TGTGCCAGCAGTTTAGTAAAAGGGTACGACGAGCAGTACTTC. This gives the protein CASSLVKGYDEQYF.

The rearrangement links TRBV12-3 or TRBV12-4 to TRBJ2-2, with a tentative D call TRBD2 (5 bases). The V end was cut by 6 bases, the J end by 7 bases, with 18 bases between. CDR3 length equals 15 residues. CDR3 sequence (DNA): TGTGCCAGCAGACCAAGTGGAGGCGGGCACGGGGAGCTGTTTTTT. Translation gives CASRPSGGGHGELFF.

DNA of the CDR3: TGTGCCAGCAGCAAGGTGGGCAGAGATTCGCAAGAGACCCAGTACTTC. It codes for CASSKVGRDSQETQYF. This chain links TRBV21-1 with TRBJ2-5. TRBV21-1 is recorded as a pseudogene. This CDR3 has 16 amino acids.

This clonotype appeared a few times. V and J are TRBV7-2 and TRBJ2-5; D is possibly TRBD1 (5 bases). CDR1 is SGHTA and CDR2 is FQGNSA in the germline V gene. The V end was cut by 5 bases, the J end by 5 bases, with 9 bases between. The CDR3 loop spans 12 amino acids. This chain's CDR3 is CASSTRVETQYF. In DNA form, the CDR3 reads TGTGCCAGCAGCACCAGGGTGGAGACCCAGTACTTC.

The chain uses TRBV20-1 and TRBJ2-3, with 10 nucleotides matching TRBD2. This CDR3 comprises 13 residues. Per germline, CDR1 DFQATT and CDR2 SNEGSKA (reference sequence). CDR3 loop: CGPASGSTDTQYF. Here the CDR3 DNA reads TGCGGTCCAGCTAGCGGGAGTACAGATACGCAGTATTTT.

Only a few counts were recorded for this clonotype. The rearrangement uses TRBV28 and TRBJ1-5, with 8 bases that match TRBD1. Germline-derived CDR1 and CDR2 are MDHEN and SYDVKM. This CDR3 spans 16 amino acids. The trim removed 5 bases at V and 5 bases at J, leaving 11 bases unmatched. The CDR3 bases are TGTGCCAGCAGTCCACGGACAGGGAGAAAAGATCAGCCCCAGCATTTT. This translates into CASSPRTGRKDQPQHF.

V and J are TRBV5-5 and TRBJ2-7; 8 bases are a match to TRBD2. Losses at the gene ends were 2 bases for V and 3 bases for J; bases not matched to a gene: 10. The CDR3 runs 16 residues. CDR1 SGHKS and CDR2 YYEKEE come from the germline V gene (reference sequence). The CDR3 DNA reads as TGTGCCAGCAGCTTAACTAGCGGCAGGGGAATCTACGAGCAGTACTTC. It encodes CASSLTSGRGIYEQYF.

This clonotype came up many times. The CDR3 sequence: CASSVPGKTIYF. The CDR3 bases are TGTGCCAGCAGTGTCCCAGGGAAGACCATATATTTT. The chain uses TRBV11-2 and TRBJ1-3, with D perhaps matching TRBD1 (5 bases). The CDR3 runs to 12 residues. V was shortened by 6 bases and J by 10 bases, with 13 bases between the two germline ends. Germline V gene sequence: CDR1 SGHAT, CDR2 FQNNGV.

Only a few counts were recorded for this clonotype. V usage is TRBV2 and J usage is TRBJ1-2; no definite D call. The germline CDR1 and CDR2 sequences are SNHLY and FYNNEI. V was cut by 3 bases and J by 4 bases, with 6 bases left in between. The length of the CDR3 is 12 residues. The CDR3 nucleotides are TGTGCCAGCAGTGAGAGGTCCTATGGCTACACCTTC. Translated, it gives CASSERSYGYTF.

The chain combines TRBV18 with TRBJ1-5; D is undetermined. V gave up 3 bases and J gave up 2 bases, with 5 bases separating them. Germline V lookup: CDR1 KGHSH, CDR2 LQKENI. CDR3 size: 13 residues. CDR3 region: CASSPMGNQPQHF. The CDR3 DNA reads as TGTGCCAGCTCACCGATGGGCAATCAGCCCCAGCATTTT.

This clonotype was counted between two and nine times. This chain links TRBV5-1 with TRBJ1-2, with 7 positions matching TRBD1. The junction had 13 bases not matched to a gene; V was cut back by 4 bases and J by 13 bases. Germline CDR1 is SGHRS and CDR2 is YFSETQ. The CDR3 is made up of 13 amino acids. The CDR3 DNA reads as TGCGCCAGCAGCGAGGCGGGACAGCCCTCCGGCACCTTC. Protein: CASSEAGQPSGTF.

This clonotype has ten or more counts. This chain joins TRBV7-2 and TRBJ2-2; 15 positions agree with TRBD2. The germline V gene has CDR1 SGHTA and CDR2 FQGNSA. The CDR3 extends over 16 amino acids. V lost 3 bases and J lost 6; bases outside the gene matches: 2. The CDR3 bases are TGTGCCAGCAGCTTCGGACTAGCGGGAGGGGCCGGGGAGCTGTTTTTT. This gives the protein CASSFGLAGGAGELFF.

This clonotype was counted at least ten times. This chain links TRBV12-3 or TRBV12-4 with TRBJ1-1; the D gene is possibly TRBD1 (5 bases). V lost 6 bases and J 1 base, leaving 12 bases between the germline ends. CDR3 size: 14 residues. Written as DNA, the CDR3 is TGTGCCAGCAGCTTTAATACAGGGAACACTGAAGCTTTCTTT. It codes for CASSFNTGNTEAFF.

The V gene is TRBV10-1, the J gene TRBJ2-2; no firm D call. The CDR3 runs 13 residues. The V gene's germline CDR1 is WNHNN and CDR2 SYGVQD (reference sequence). Trimming shortened V by 0 bases and J by 6 bases, and 5 bases separated the two germline ends. CDR3 amino acids: CASSESTAGELFF. The CDR3 nucleotides are TGCGCCAGCAGTGAGTCGACTGCCGGGGAGCTGTTTTTT.

This chain links TRBV5-1 with TRBJ1-4; no firm D call. V dropped 4 bases and J dropped 4 bases, with 11 bases sitting between them. Germline CDR1 reads SGHRS; CDR2 reads YFSETQ. CDR3 length equals 14 residues. CDR3 loop: CASSAEPSNEKLFF. The CDR3 nucleotides read TGCGCCAGCAGCGCCGAGCCAAGTAATGAAAAACTGTTTTTT.

This clonotype came up once. The chain employs TRBV7-6 and TRBJ2-1, with TRBD2 matching 9 bases. The V and J ends lost 2 bases and 5 bases, in that order; junction bases with no gene match: 4. This CDR3 contains 15 residues. The germline V gene encodes CDR1 SGHVS and CDR2 FNYEAQ. The CDR3, as DNA: TGTGCCAGCAGCTTATTAAGCGGGGGGCACAATGAGCAGTTCTTC. Its protein product is CASSLLSGGHNEQFF.

The rearrangement joins TRBV6-2 or TRBV6-3 to TRBJ2-1, with D possibly being TRBD1 (5 bases). The CDR3 contains 14 residues. V was pared by 4 bases and J by 6 bases, with 13 bases between. CDR1 MNHEY and CDR2 SVGEGT come from the germline V gene. CDR3 protein: CASSSFRDTNEQFF. The CDR3 DNA reads TGTGCCAGCAGTTCCTTCAGGGATACCAATGAGCAGTTCTTC.

This clonotype was recorded at least ten times. DNA of the CDR3: TGTGCCAGCAGATCCCAGGGACCCGGGGAGCTGTTTTTT. It translates to CASRSQGPGELFF. This chain uses TRBV12-3 or TRBV12-4 with TRBJ2-2, with D perhaps matching TRBD1 or TRBD2 (5 bases each). The CDR3 is made up of 13 amino acids. V was trimmed by 6 bases and J by 6 bases, leaving 11 bases between them.

This clonotype has only a few counts. J is TRBJ2-2 and V is TRBV7-3; the D gene is possibly TRBD2 (5 bases). CDR3 length equals 17 residues. Trimming shortened V by 4 bases and J by 0 bases, and 15 bases separated the two germline ends. Germline V gives CDR1 SGHTA, CDR2 FQGTGA. CDR3 in DNA: TGTGCCAGCAGCTCTGACTGGACTGCCGCGAACACCGGGGAGCTGTTTTTT. Translated: CASSSDWTAANTGELFF.

This clonotype was seen more than once but under ten times. The chain combines TRBV5-1 with TRBJ2-2; 15 bases match TRBD2. This CDR3 region has 18 residues. V lost 4 bases to trimming and J lost 2 bases; unmatched junction nucleotides: 6. Germline loops: CDR1 SGHRS, CDR2 YFSETQ. In DNA, the CDR3 is TGCGCCAGCAGCCTCGGGACTAGCGGGGGGCCCAACACCGGGGAGCTGTTTTTT. Translating gives CASSLGTSGGPNTGELFF.

This clonotype came up a few times. The rearrangement links TRBV20-1 to TRBJ1-1; D is undetermined. The CDR3 totals 14 residues. V was shortened by 6 bases and J by 4 bases, with 18 bases between the two germline ends. Germline CDR1 and CDR2: DFQATT and SNEGSKA (reference sequence). The CDR3, as DNA: TGCAGTGCCCGCAACCCGTTCAAAGTCACTGAAGCTTTCTTT. It is translated as CSARNPFKVTEAFF.

The V call is TRBV20-1, the J call TRBJ1-5; 9 bases are shared with TRBD1. The CDR3 loop spans 16 amino acids. Germline lookup yields CDR1 DFQATT and CDR2 SNEGSKA (reference sequence). J was trimmed by 2 bases and V by 6 bases; bases with no gene match: 11. The CDR3 is CSARDRVRGGNQPQHF. The CDR3 DNA follows: TGCAGTGCACGGGACAGGGTGAGGGGGGGCAATCAGCCCCAGCATTTT.

This clonotype was detected only a few times. This chain joins TRBV10-3 and TRBJ2-1; perhaps TRBD2 as D (5 bases). Trimming took 2 bases from V and 7 from J, leaving 9 bases between them. The V gene's germline CDR1 is ENHRY and CDR2 SYGVKD. CDR3 length: 13 residues. CDR3 protein: CAISEGEINEQFF. The DNA of the CDR3 is TGTGCCATCAGTGAGGGGGAGATTAATGAGCAGTTCTTC.

In this sample, this clonotype turned up many times. The gene calls are TRBV20-1 and TRBJ1-1, with 8 nucleotides matching TRBD1. Trimming at V came to 3 bases and at J to 6 bases, leaving 9 bases not matched to a gene. Germline V gives CDR1 DFQATT, CDR2 SNEGSKA (reference sequence). The CDR3 loop spans 14 amino acids. The CDR3 sequence is CSARGNQGAAEAFF. In DNA form, the CDR3 reads TGCAGTGCTAGGGGAAACCAGGGGGCTGCTGAAGCTTTCTTT.

The rearrangement joins TRBV6-2 or TRBV6-3 to TRBJ2-1; 11 nucleotides align to TRBD2. The CDR3 contains 16 residues. Germline-derived CDR1 and CDR2 are MNHEY and SVGEGT. J gave up 6 bases and V 6 bases, and 10 bases lay outside the gene matches. The CDR3 spells CASSPTVAGGFNEQFF. The CDR3 nucleotides are TGTGCCAGCAGCCCAACAGTAGCGGGAGGGTTCAATGAGCAGTTCTTC.

This clonotype was seen a few times. The V and J genes are TRBV7-2 and TRBJ2-7, with D tentatively TRBD2 (6 bases). Between the trimmed V and J ends, which lost 0 bases and 2 bases, there was a span of 11 bases. The germline V gene encodes CDR1 SGHTA and CDR2 FQGNSA. The CDR3 runs 15 residues. The CDR3 is CASSLAGDFPYEQYF. CDR3 bases: TGTGCCAGCAGCTTAGCCGGGGACTTCCCCTACGAGCAGTACTTC.

This chain connects TRBV20-1 to TRBJ2-3; 9 bases fit TRBD2. CDR1 DFQATT and CDR2 SNEGSKA come from the germline V gene (reference sequence). Trimming cost V 4 bases and J 2 bases; bases outside gene matches: 4. The CDR3 is made up of 14 amino acids. The chain's CDR3 is CSAKRGALTDTQYF. The CDR3 nucleotides read TGCAGTGCTAAGCGGGGGGCCCTCACAGATACGCAGTATTTT.

This clonotype was counted between two and nine times. V and J are TRBV29-1 and TRBJ1-5, with a possible D match to TRBD1 (5 bases). Trimming stripped 6 bases from V and 3 bases from J, with 12 bases between. This CDR3 region has 13 residues. From germline, CDR1 is SQVTM and CDR2 ANQGSEA. The CDR3 coding sequence is TGCAGCGTCCGGACGGGGCTCAATCAGCCCCAGCATTTT. Translation: CSVRTGLNQPQHF.

This clonotype showed up just a few times. The gene calls are TRBV6-2 or TRBV6-3 and TRBJ1-5; D unresolved. Germline CDR1 and CDR2: MNHEY and SVGEGT. This CDR3 comprises 16 residues. Trimming shortened V by 6 bases and J by 0 bases, and 15 bases separated the two germline ends. CDR3 DNA: TGTGCCAGCAGCACTCAAGCTATTTATAGCAATCAGCCCCAGCATTTT. Amino acids: CASSTQAIYSNQPQHF.

This clonotype has only a few counts. The V and J genes are TRBV5-1 and TRBJ2-7; 9 bases match TRBD1. There are 15 residues in the CDR3. Germline-derived CDR1 and CDR2 are SGHRS and YFSETQ. V gave up 4 bases and J gave up 5 bases; unmatched junction bases: 10. CDR3: CASSPSQGAYHEQYF. CDR3 bases: TGCGCCAGCAGCCCCTCACAGGGGGCTTACCACGAGCAGTACTTC.

This chain uses TRBV20-1 with TRBJ2-1, with TRBD1 matching over 9 bases. V shed 3 bases, J shed 3 bases, and the junction held 9 bases outside the gene matches. The V gene's germline CDR1 is DFQATT and CDR2 SNEGSKA (reference sequence). This CDR3 is 16 amino acids long. The CDR3 DNA reads as TGCAGTGCTAGGTCAAACAGGGGGCTCCTCTACAATGAGCAGTTCTTC. Residues: CSARSNRGLLYNEQFF.